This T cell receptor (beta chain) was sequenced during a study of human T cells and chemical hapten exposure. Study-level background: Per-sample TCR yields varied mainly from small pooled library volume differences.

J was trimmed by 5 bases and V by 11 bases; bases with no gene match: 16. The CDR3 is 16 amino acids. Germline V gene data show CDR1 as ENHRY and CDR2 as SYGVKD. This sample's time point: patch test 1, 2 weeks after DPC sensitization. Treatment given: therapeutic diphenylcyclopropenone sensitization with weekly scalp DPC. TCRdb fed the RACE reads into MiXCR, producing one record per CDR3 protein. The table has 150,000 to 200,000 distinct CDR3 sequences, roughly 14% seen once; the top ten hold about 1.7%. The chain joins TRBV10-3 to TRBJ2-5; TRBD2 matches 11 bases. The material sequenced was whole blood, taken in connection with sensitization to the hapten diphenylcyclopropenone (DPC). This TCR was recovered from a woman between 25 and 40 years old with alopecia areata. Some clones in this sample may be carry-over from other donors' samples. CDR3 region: CAASGTSGPSTETQYF. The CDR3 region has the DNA TGTGCCGCGTCCGGGACTAGCGGCCCCTCCACGGAGACCCAGTACTTC.